The 17 T cell receptor beta chains below were found in one sample sequenced in a study of somatic mutations in cytotoxic T cells in rheumatoid arthritis. The method was immunoSEQ multiplex PCR; TCRdb's version includes in-frame clones alone and lacks a portion of them. The repertoire holds 10,000 to 13,000 clones, 65% to 80% seen once, with 30% to 40% in the top ten. The sequenced sample consisted of CD8+ T cells sorted from blood. These receptors were collected from an adult with rheumatoid arthritis.

The rearrangement links TRBV6-1 to TRBJ2-3; no reliable D call. Trimming took 2 bases from V and 7 from J, leaving 7 bases between them. The length of the CDR3 is 12 residues. The germline CDR1 and CDR2 sequences are MNHNS and SASEGT. CDR3 amino acids: CASSEIHYTQYF. The CDR3 coding sequence is TGTGCCAGCAGTGAAATTCACTATACGCAGTATTTT.

The rearrangement uses TRBV5-4 and TRBJ2-1, with 11 bases lining up with TRBD2. The CDR3 is made up of 15 amino acids. Per the germline V gene, CDR1 is SGHNT and CDR2 is YYREEE (reference sequence). V shed 2 bases, J shed 2 bases, and the junction held 0 bases outside the gene matches. The CDR3 DNA sequence: TGTGCCAGCAGCTTTAGCGGGGGGGCCTACAATGAGCAGTTCTTC. Translated: CASSFSGGAYNEQFF. Using reference TRBV5-4 and TRBJ2-1 for the parts outside the CDR3, the full variable domain is ETGVTQSPTHLIKTRGQQVTLRCSSQSGHNTVSWYQQALGQGPQFIFQYYREEENGRGNFPPRFSGLQFPNYSSELNVNALELDDSALYLCASSFSGGAYNEQFFGPGTRLTVL.

V gene TRBV13 combines with J gene TRBJ1-2, with a tentative D call TRBD1 (5 bases). The V end lost 3 bases, the J end lost 0 bases, and 8 bases lay between the germline ends. Germline lookup yields CDR1 PRHDT and CDR2 FYEKMQ (reference sequence). This CDR3 comprises 14 residues. CDR3 in DNA: TGTGCCAGCAGCTTCGAGGGGTCTAACTATGGCTACACCTTC. Translating it yields CASSFEGSNYGYTF. Complete variable domain (other parts from reference TRBV13 and TRBJ1-2): AAGVIQSPRHLIKEKRETATLKCYPIPRHDTVYWYQQGPGQDPQFLISFYEKMQSDKGSIPDRFSAQQFSDYHSELNMSSLELGDSALYFCASSFEGSNYGYTFGSGTRLTVV.

The gene calls are TRBV2 and TRBJ2-5; 10 nucleotides match TRBD2. J lost 7 bases, V lost 3 bases, and 11 bases had no gene match. The germline CDR1 and CDR2 sequences are SNHLY and FYNNEI. The CDR3 has 16 residues. The DNA of the CDR3 is TGTGCCAGCAGTGACCCTAGCCTAGCGGGAGATGGGACCCAGTACTTC. Residues: CASSDPSLAGDGTQYF.

As DNA, the CDR3 is TGTGCCAGCAGCTTAGCGGCGGGGACTTCCTACGAGCAGTACTTC. Translation gives CASSLAAGTSYEQYF. The V call is TRBV7-8, the J call TRBJ2-7; TRBD2 might be the D (6 bases). Germline values: CDR1 SGHVS, CDR2 FQNEAQ. The V and J ends lost 0 bases and 1 base respectively, with 10 bases between them. The CDR3 has 15 residues. The whole variable domain, remainder taken from reference TRBV7-8 and TRBJ2-7, is GAGVSQSPRYKVAKRGQDVALRCDPISGHVSLFWYQQALGQGPEFLTYFQNEAQLDKSGLPSDRFFAERPEGSVSTLKIQRTQQEDSAVYLCASSLAAGTSYEQYFGPGTRLTVT.

Concerning this clone itself: A read error is likely here: a far larger clone is one base away. CDR3 in DNA: TGTGCCAGTAGTATTGGGCGTAACTCTGGAAAAACCATATATTTT. The encoded protein is CASSIGRNSGKTIYF. V gene TRBV19 combines with J gene TRBJ1-3; D uncertain. The CDR3 is 15 amino acids. CDR1 and CDR2 (germline): LNHDA, SQIVND (reference sequence).

CDR3 in DNA: TGTGCCAGTACCCCAGTTCTGCGTGGGACCGGGGAGCTGTTTTTT. Its translation: CASTPVLRGTGELFF. The V and J genes are TRBV19 and TRBJ2-2; no clear D. V gave up 7 bases and J gave up 5 bases, with 17 bases separating them. This CDR3 has 15 amino acids. Germline loops: CDR1 LNHDA, CDR2 SQIVND (reference sequence).

The chain combines TRBV27 with TRBJ2-2; a weak D match, TRBD1 (6 bases). The V gene's germline CDR1 is MNHEY and CDR2 SMNVEV (reference sequence). V was shortened by 4 bases and J by 1 base, with 16 bases between the two germline ends. The CDR3 spans 17 residues. CDR3 region: CASSSRIGTQNTGELFF. Written as DNA, the CDR3 is TGTGCCAGCAGTTCTAGAATCGGGACACAGAACACCGGGGAGCTGTTTTTT.

Points on this clone: The sample has other DNA sequences that encode this CDR3 too. The CDR3 region is CASSVGGESYNEQFF. The DNA of the CDR3 is TGTGCCAGCAGCGTAGGAGGGGAATCCTACAATGAGCAGTTCTTC. The V and J genes are TRBV9 and TRBJ2-1, with D perhaps given as TRBD1 or TRBD2 (5 bases each). The germline gives CDR1 SGDLS, CDR2 YYNGEE. Trimming took 0 bases from V and 1 from J, leaving 8 bases between them. This CDR3 has 15 amino acids.

This clone showed up just a few times. V is TRBV28 and J is TRBJ2-7; 8 nucleotides align to TRBD2. In germline, CDR1 is MDHEN, CDR2 SYDVKM. V shed 5 bases and J 3 bases; nucleotides not matched to a gene: 6. The CDR3 sequence is 14 residues long. CDR3 loop: CASSPTGTSYEQYF. CDR3 in DNA: TGTGCCAGCAGTCCTACCGGGACTAGCTACGAGCAGTACTTC.

This clone was observed a handful of times. This chain connects TRBV6-1 to TRBJ2-1, with D possibly TRBD1 on 6 matching bases. CDR3 size: 16 residues. Trimming took off 3 bases at V and 2 bases at J, with 14 bases between the two ends. Germline CDR1 reads MNHNS; CDR2 reads SASEGT. The CDR3 is CASSDPGTLAYNEQFF. The DNA for the CDR3 is TGTGCCAGCAGTGATCCCGGGACACTGGCCTACAATGAGCAGTTCTTC.

The rearrangement uses TRBV29-1 and TRBJ2-1; TRBD2 aligns across 8 bases. The CDR3 sequence is 16 residues long. Germline V lookup: CDR1 SQVTM, CDR2 ANQGSEA. V lost 1 base, J lost 4 bases, and 9 bases stayed unmatched. CDR3 DNA: TGCAGCGTTGAAGGGGGACTAGGAGGGCCTTACAATGAGCAGTTCTTC. This translates into CSVEGGLGGPYNEQFF.

J is TRBJ1-1 and V is TRBV28, with a possible D match to TRBD1 (5 bases). Per germline, CDR1 MDHEN and CDR2 SYDVKM. V gave up 9 bases and J gave up 3 bases, with 14 bases separating them. CDR3 length equals 13 residues. The CDR3 here is CASRPGGDTEAFF. The DNA of the CDR3 is TGTGCCAGTAGGCCCGGGGGAGACACTGAAGCTTTCTTT.

The chain carries TRBV5-8 and TRBJ2-2; unclear D gene. The length of the CDR3 is 15 residues. Per the germline V gene, CDR1 is SGHTS and CDR2 is YDEGEE. Trimming cost V 6 bases and J 3 bases, with 15 bases left between them. The CDR3, as DNA: TGTGCCAGCATCTACTCGGAACTTTACACCGGGGAGCTGTTTTTT. Amino acid sequence: CASIYSELYTGELFF.

The chain uses TRBV4-3 and TRBJ1-1; 7 bases line up with TRBD1. The J segment lost 5 bases and the V segment lost 5 bases, leaving 5 bases of the junction unmatched. This CDR3 has 13 amino acids. Germline values: CDR1 LGHNA, CDR2 YSLEER. The CDR3 coding sequence is TGCGCCAGCAGCTCTCGCAGGGGGACTGAAGCTTTCTTT. This sequence encodes CASSSRRGTEAFF.

The V call is TRBV7-9, the J call TRBJ1-2, with a weak D call TRBD1 (5 bases). V gave up 7 bases and J gave up 2 bases, with 23 bases separating them. The CDR3 sequence is 17 residues long. CDR1 is SEHNR and CDR2 is FQNEAQ in the germline V gene (reference sequence). The CDR3 reads CASTTLMPRTPNYGYTF. CDR3 coding DNA: TGTGCCAGCACCACACTTATGCCGAGGACACCCAACTATGGCTACACCTTC.

The rearrangement joins TRBV5-4 to TRBJ1-1; D is unclear. This CDR3 comprises 11 residues. Trimming took 4 bases from V and 10 from J, leaving 11 bases between them. Germline assignment: CDR1 SGHNT and CDR2 YYREEE (reference sequence). CDR3 nucleotide sequence: TGTGCCAGCAGCAGGGAGGGCAGAGCTTTCTTT. Residues: CASSREGRAFF.